Here is one TCR beta chain with its context. Its antigen is unknown. No quality values exist for individual bases; no much larger clone is one base distant. This record belongs to a study of OX40 agonist ivuxolimab in advanced cancers. As for the study more broadly: Ivuxolimab was a fully human IgG2 agonistic monoclonal antibody targeting the costimulatory receptor OX40 (CD134). Intravenous ivuxolimab was administered to patients every 2 weeks at six dose levels: 0.01, 0.1, 0.3, 1.5, 3 and 10 mg/kg. Among the roughly 54 dose-escalation patients, some 20 had hepatocellular carcinoma, approximately 15 melanoma, 9 renal cell carcinoma and 9 head and neck cancer. A male proportion of roughly 80% and a mean age of approximately 60 years, ranging from about 20 to 79, were recorded for the dose-escalation cohort. Patients were allowed to have had prior anti-PD-1, anti-PD-L1 or anti-CTLA-4 therapy, and around two fifths of the dose-escalation patients had been treated with checkpoint inhibitors. Partial responses were achieved by three dose-escalation patients, of whom one had hepatocellular carcinoma and two had cutaneous melanoma. Peripheral TCRbeta sequencing was intended to test whether TCR sequence diversity was altered and clonal T-cell expansion was caused by ivuxolimab. The monotherapy dose-escalation portion (N of about 50 patients) of the phase I ivuxolimab trial is reported in the paper.

Genomic DNA was extracted from sorted cells for sequencing of the TCRbeta CDR3 region. The immunoSEQ Assay was used for sequencing of TCRbeta CDR3 regions. Not all clones reach the TCRdb copy of this immuneACCESS table, which keeps in-frame sequences only. Checked studies attribute under half of the gap to unresolved V genes and leave the rest unexplained. Across this sample there are 30,000 to 40,000 clones, with approximately 89% seen only once. Around a tenth of the sample goes to the ten largest clones. The trial excluded patients who had a history of autoimmune disease or who were on systemic immunosuppression. Peripheral blood for TCR sequencing was collected from all dose cohorts at baseline, on cycle 4 day 1, and on cycle 7 day 1. The samples were drawn from a first-in-human, open-label, multicenter phase I dose-escalation trial of ivuxolimab. Adults with locally advanced or metastatic melanoma, renal cell, hepatocellular, or head and neck squamous cell carcinoma were enrolled in the trial. Before TCR sequencing, CD4+ T cells and CD8+ T cells from peripheral blood were sorted into separate populations.

What the research found in general, with its limitations: After ivuxolimab, expanded clones were on average more numerous among CD8+ T cells than among CD4+ T cells. Low levels of normalized T-cell clonal expansion were also shown by some nonresponding patients. At doses of 0.1 to 3.0 mg/kg, clonal expansion of both CD4+ and CD8+ blood T cells was observed from baseline to week 6. Partial responders in the 0.1-3.0 mg/kg groups had among the lowest normalized peripheral clonal expansion, especially among CD8+ T cells. The antigen specificity of the peripheral T cells that underwent clonal expansion was not determined.

The origin of this receptor is an adult with an advanced solid tumor such as melanoma, head and neck, liver or kidney cancer. The input for sequencing was CD4+ or CD8+ T cells sorted from blood, taken in a trial of the OX40 agonist ivuxolimab.

The sequence in DNA is TGTGCCAGCAGGACGCTAGCAAGAGGGAACACCGGGGAGCTGTTTTTT. This is translated as CASRTLARGNTGELFF. The rearrangement combines TRBV27 with TRBJ2-2; a weak D assignment points to TRBD2 (5 bases agree). From its cysteine to its phenylalanine, the CDR3 spans 16 amino acids. Only the CDR3 DNA is retained, 48 bases long and in frame from the first base. The CDR1 and CDR2 encoded by the germline V gene (reference sequence) are MNHEY and SMNVEV. V loses 6 bases of germline sequence and J loses 1 base, and the interval between the two ends is 15 bases.